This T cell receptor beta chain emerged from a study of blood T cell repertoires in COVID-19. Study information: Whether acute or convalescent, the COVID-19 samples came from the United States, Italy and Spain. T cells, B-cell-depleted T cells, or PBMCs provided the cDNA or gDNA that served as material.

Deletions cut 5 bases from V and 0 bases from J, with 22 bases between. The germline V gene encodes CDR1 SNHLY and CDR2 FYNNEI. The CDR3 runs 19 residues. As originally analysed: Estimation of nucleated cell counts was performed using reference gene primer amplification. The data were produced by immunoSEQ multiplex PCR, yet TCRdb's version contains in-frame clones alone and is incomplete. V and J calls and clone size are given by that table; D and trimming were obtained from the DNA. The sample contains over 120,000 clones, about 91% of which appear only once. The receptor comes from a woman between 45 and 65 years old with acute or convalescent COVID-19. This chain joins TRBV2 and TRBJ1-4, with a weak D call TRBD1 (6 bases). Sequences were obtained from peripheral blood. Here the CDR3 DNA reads TGTGCCAGCAGTCCAGTTCGAGGACAGAATTATGCAACTAATGAAAAACTGTTTTTT. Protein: CASSPVRGQNYATNEKLFF.